The source of this T cell receptor (beta chain) is a study of cytomegalovirus exposure and HLA in healthy donors. Turning to this clone: Its antigen is currently unknown.

Germline CDR1 GTSNPN, CDR2 SVGIG (reference sequence). CDR3 size: 13 residues. V was cut by 8 bases and J by 3 bases, with 17 bases left in between. Measured with immunoSEQ multiplex PCR; TCRdb has only the in-frame clones, and not every one. The table has 70,000 to 80,000 clones, less than 95% seen once. Study findings and constraints: Associated with cytomegalovirus, according to the listing, were around 170 TCR beta chains. Specificity for CMV antigens was confirmed in vitro for a few of the CMV-associated chains.

The chain carries TRBV30 and TRBJ2-7; tentatively, D is TRBD1 (7 bases). Sequencing used PBMCs. This TCR came from a woman aged 18-29 years in good health and CMV-seropositive. The CDR3 DNA sequence: TGTGCCGGTAGCAGGGGGGAGATCTACGAGCAGTACTTC. Translating it yields CAGSRGEIYEQYF.